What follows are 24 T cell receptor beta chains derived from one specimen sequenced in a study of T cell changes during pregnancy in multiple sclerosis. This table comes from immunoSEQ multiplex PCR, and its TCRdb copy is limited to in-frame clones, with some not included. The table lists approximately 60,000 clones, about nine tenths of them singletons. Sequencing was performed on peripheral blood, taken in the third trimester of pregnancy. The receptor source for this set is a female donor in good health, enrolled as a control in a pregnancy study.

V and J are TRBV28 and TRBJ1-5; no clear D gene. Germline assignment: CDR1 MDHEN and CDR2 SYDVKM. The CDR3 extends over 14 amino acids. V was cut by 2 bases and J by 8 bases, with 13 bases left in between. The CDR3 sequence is CASSLRTLTEPQHF. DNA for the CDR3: TGTGCCAGCAGTTTAAGGACTCTAACGGAGCCCCAGCATTTT. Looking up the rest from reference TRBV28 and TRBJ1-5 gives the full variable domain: DVKVTQSSRYLVKRTGEKVFLECVQDMDHENMFWYRQDPGLGLRLIYFSYDVKMKEKGDIPEGYSVSREKKERFSLILESASTNQTSMYLCASSLRTLTEPQHFGDGTRLSIL.

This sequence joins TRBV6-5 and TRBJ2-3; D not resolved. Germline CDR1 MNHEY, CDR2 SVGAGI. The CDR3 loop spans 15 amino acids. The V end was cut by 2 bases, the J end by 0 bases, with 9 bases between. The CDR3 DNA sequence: TGTGCCAGCAGTTACGACACCTCTAGCACAGATACGCAGTATTTT. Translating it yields CASSYDTSSTDTQYF.

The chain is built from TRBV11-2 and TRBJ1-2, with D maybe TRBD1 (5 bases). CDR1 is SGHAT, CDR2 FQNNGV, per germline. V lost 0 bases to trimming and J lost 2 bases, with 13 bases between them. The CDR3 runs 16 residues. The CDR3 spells CASSLDLARENYGYTF. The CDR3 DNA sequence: TGTGCCAGCAGCTTAGATCTCGCCAGGGAAAACTATGGCTACACCTTC.

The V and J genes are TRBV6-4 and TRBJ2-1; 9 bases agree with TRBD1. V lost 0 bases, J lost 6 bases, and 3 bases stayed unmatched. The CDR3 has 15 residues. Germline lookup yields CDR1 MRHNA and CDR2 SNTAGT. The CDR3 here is CASSDSTGGGNEQFF. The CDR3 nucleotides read TGTGCCAGCAGTGACTCGACAGGGGGTGGCAATGAGCAGTTCTTC.

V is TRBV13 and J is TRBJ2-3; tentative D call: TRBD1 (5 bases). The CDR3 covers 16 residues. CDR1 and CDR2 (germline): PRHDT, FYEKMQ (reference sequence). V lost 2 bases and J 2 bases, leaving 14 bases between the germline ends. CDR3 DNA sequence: TGTGCCAGCAGCTTACAGTTCGACAGATCCACAGATACGCAGTATTTT. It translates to CASSLQFDRSTDTQYF.

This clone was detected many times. CDR3 bases: TGTGCCAGCAGCCCCGCGCCCCAAGAGACCCAGTACTTC. It encodes CASSPAPQETQYF. This sequence joins TRBV6-4 and TRBJ2-5, with D unresolved. Trimming cost V 6 bases and J 1 base, with 9 bases left between them. This CDR3 is 13 amino acids long. Looked up from germline, CDR1 is MRHNA and CDR2 is SNTAGT.

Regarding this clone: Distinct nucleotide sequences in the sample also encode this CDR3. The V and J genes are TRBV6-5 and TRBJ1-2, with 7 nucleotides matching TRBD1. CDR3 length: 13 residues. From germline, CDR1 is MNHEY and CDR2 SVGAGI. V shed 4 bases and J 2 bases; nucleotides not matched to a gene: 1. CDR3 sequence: CASSSTGNYGYTF. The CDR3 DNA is TGTGCCAGCAGTTCGACAGGGAACTATGGCTACACCTTC.

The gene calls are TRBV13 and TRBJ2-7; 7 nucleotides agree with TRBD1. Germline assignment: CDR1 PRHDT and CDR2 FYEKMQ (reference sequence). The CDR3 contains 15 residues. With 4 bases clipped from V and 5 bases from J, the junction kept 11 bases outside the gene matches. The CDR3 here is CASSSYRQGVDEQYF. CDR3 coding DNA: TGTGCCAGCAGCTCTTATCGACAGGGTGTGGACGAGCAGTACTTC.

The CDR3: CASSQSGLVGAQYF. CDR3 DNA: TGTGCCAGCAGCCAGTCGGGACTAGTCGGCGCGCAGTACTTC. The chain couples TRBV4-2 to TRBJ2-7, with 8 bases aligning to TRBD2. Germline CDR1 is LGHNA and CDR2 is YNFKEQ. The CDR3 sequence is 14 residues long. After removal of 3 bases from V and 9 bases from J, the junction contained 10 bases not matched to a gene.

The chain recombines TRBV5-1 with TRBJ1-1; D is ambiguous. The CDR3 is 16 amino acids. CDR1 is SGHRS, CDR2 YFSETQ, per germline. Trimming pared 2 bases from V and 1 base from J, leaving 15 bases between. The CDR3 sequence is CASSFRGFNANTEAFF. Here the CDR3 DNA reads TGCGCCAGCAGCTTTCGCGGTTTCAATGCGAACACTGAAGCTTTCTTT.

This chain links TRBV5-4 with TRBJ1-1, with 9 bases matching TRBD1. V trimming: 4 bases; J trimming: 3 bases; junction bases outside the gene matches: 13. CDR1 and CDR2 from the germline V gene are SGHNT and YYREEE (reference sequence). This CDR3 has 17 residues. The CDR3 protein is CASSDPGTGSRYTEAFF. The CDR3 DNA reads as TGTGCCAGCAGCGACCCCGGGACAGGGAGTAGGTACACTGAAGCTTTCTTT. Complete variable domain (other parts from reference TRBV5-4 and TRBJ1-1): ETGVTQSPTHLIKTRGQQVTLRCSSQSGHNTVSWYQQALGQGPQFIFQYYREEENGRGNFPPRFSGLQFPNYSSELNVNALELDDSALYLCASSDPGTGSRYTEAFFGQGTRLTVV.

The DNA of the CDR3 is TGCGCCAGCAGTCCAACACCTCCTACGCAGGGCGGGGATCAGCCCCAGCATTTT. Translation gives CASSPTPPTQGGDQPQHF. The rearrangement joins TRBV10-1 to TRBJ1-5; D possibly corresponds to TRBD1 (5 bases). V was trimmed by 5 bases and J by 5 bases, leaving 25 bases between them. CDR1 and CDR2 from the germline V gene are WNHNN and SYGVQD (reference sequence). The CDR3 spans 18 residues.

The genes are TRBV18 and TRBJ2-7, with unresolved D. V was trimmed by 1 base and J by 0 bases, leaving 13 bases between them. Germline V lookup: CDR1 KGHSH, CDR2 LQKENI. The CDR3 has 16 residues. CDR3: CASSPLPASYSYEQYF. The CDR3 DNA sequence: TGTGCCAGCTCACCACTGCCAGCTAGTTACTCCTACGAGCAGTACTTC. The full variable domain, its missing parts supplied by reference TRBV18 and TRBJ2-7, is NAGVMQNPRHLVRRRGQEARLRCSPMKGHSHVYWYRQLPEEGLKFMVYLQKENIIDESGMPKERFSAEFPKEGPSILRIQQVVRGDSAAYFCASSPLPASYSYEQYFGPGTRLTVT.

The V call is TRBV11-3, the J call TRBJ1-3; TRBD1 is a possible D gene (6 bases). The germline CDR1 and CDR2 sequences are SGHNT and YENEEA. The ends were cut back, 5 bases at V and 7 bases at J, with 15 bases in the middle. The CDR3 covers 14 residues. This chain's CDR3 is CASSPPDSPNTIYF. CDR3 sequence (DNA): TGTGCCAGCAGCCCACCGGACAGCCCCAACACCATATATTTT.

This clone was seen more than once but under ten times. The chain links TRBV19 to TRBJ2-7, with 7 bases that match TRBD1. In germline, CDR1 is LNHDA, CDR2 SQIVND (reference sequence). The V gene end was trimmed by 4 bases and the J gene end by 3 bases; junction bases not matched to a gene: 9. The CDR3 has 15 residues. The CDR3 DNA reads TGTGCCAGTAGTACCTCAGGGGGTGGACTCTACGAGCAGTACTTC. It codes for CASSTSGGGLYEQYF.

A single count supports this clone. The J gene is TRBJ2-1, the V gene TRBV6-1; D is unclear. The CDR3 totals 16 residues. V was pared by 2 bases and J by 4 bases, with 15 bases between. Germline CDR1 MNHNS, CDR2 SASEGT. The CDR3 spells CASSENGWSVYNEQFF. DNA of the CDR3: TGTGCCAGCAGTGAAAACGGGTGGTCCGTATACAATGAGCAGTTCTTC.

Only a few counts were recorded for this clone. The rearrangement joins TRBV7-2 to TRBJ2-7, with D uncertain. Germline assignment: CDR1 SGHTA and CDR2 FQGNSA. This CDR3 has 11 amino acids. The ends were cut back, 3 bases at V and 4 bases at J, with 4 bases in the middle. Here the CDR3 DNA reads TGTGCCAGCAGCTTTAAATACGAGCAGTACTTC. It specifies CASSFKYEQYF. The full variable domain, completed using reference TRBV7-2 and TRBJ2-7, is GAGVSQSPSNKVTEKGKDVELRCDPISGHTALYWYRQSLGQGLEFLIYFQGNSAPDKSGLPSDRFSAERTGGSVSTLTIQRTQQEDSAVYLCASSFKYEQYFGPGTRLTVT.

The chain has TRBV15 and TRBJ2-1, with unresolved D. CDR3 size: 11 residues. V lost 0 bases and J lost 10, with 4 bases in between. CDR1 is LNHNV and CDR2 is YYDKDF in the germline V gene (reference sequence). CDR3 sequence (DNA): TGTGCCACCAGCAGAGATTCGGAGCAGTTCTTC. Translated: CATSRDSEQFF.

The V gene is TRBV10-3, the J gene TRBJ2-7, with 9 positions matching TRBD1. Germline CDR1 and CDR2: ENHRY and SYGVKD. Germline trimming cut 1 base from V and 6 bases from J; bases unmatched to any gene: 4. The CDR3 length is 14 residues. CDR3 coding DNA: TGTGCCATCAGTGAGTACGGGACAGGGAGCGAGCAGTACTTC. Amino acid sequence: CAISEYGTGSEQYF.

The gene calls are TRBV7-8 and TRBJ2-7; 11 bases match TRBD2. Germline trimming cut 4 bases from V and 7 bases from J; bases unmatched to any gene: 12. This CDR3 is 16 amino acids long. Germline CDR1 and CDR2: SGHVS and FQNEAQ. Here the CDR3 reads CASSYPYSGGAREQYF. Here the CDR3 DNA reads TGTGCCAGCAGCTACCCATATAGCGGGGGGGCCCGGGAGCAGTACTTC.

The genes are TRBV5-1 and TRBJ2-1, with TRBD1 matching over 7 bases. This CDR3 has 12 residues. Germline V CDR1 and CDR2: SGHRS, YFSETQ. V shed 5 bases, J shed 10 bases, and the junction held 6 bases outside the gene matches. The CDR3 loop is CASRTSDREQFF. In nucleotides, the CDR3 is TGCGCCAGCAGAACCTCGGACAGGGAGCAGTTCTTC.

In DNA form, the CDR3 reads TGTGCCAGCAGCTTAGGACCGGTACGGGAGGCTTTCTTT. Encoded protein: CASSLGPVREAFF. V and J are TRBV7-2 and TRBJ1-1; unclear D gene. Germline values: CDR1 SGHTA, CDR2 FQGNSA. V gave up 1 base and J gave up 11 bases, with 14 bases separating them. This CDR3 is built from 13 residues.

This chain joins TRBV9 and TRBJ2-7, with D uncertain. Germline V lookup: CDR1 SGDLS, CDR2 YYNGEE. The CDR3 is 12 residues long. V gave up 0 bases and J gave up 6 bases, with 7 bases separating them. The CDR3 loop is CASSVVAGEQYF. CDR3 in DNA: TGTGCCAGCAGCGTAGTTGCAGGCGAGCAGTACTTC.

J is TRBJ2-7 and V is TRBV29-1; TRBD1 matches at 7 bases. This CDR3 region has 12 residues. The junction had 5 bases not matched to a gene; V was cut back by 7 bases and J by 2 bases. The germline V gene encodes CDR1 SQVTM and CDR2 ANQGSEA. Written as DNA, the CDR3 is TGCAGCGCCCGGACAGGACCCTACGAGCAGTACTTC. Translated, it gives CSARTGPYEQYF.